The T cell receptor beta chain under discussion was sequenced for a study of STAT5B mutations in CD4+ large granular lymphocyte leukemia. Trimming cost V 5 bases and J 4 bases; bases outside gene matches: 6. Looked up from germline, CDR1 is SGHTA and CDR2 is FQGNSA. This CDR3 region has 14 residues. The survey-level immunoSEQ assay was used. The protocol was immunoSEQ multiplex PCR, while the TCRdb copy is restricted to in-frame clones and leaves out a portion. Seen here are fewer than 45,000 clones, 81% observed once, and the top ten hold 3% to 4.5%. About this clone itself: The antigen remains undetermined.

Points from the study as a whole: Main leukemic clonotypes were patient-specific, but approximately 25% appeared at low frequency elsewhere. 8/27 top patient clones versus 2/35 control clones were TRBV06-family.

This clonotype was sampled from a human donor in good health. The chain couples TRBV7-2 to TRBJ2-5; 8 bases match TRBD1. Material: CD4+ T cells from blood buffy coats. In DNA form, the CDR3 reads TGTGCCAGCAGCGTCGGACAGGGAGGAGAGACCCAGTACTTC. The encoded protein is CASSVGQGGETQYF.